This TCR beta chain came from a study of cytomegalovirus exposure and HLA in healthy donors. Overall study results and limits: The study designated roughly 150 TCR beta chains cytomegalovirus-associated. Subsequent analysis revealed that first-cohort TCR clusters tended to co-occur in the roughly 120 validation repertoires.

On this clone itself: Its antigen remains unknown.

V was pared by 4 bases and J by 7 bases, with 7 bases of the junction left unmatched. CDR3 size: 15 residues. Germline V lookup: CDR1 SGHRS, CDR2 YFSETQ. This table comes from immunoSEQ multiplex PCR, and its TCRdb copy is limited to in-frame clones, with some not included. The repertoire includes about 120,000 clones, roughly 83% of them detected once, and around 5% sits in the top ten. The TCR originated in a young man in good health and CMV-seronegative. Material: PBMCs. The V gene is TRBV5-1, the J gene TRBJ1-4, with TRBD1 matching 10 bases. The CDR3 is CASSGRTGGFEKLFF. The CDR3 DNA follows: TGCGCCAGCAGCGGAAGGACAGGGGGTTTTGAAAAACTGTTTTTT.